One sample yielded the 5 T cell receptor beta chains listed below, sequenced in a study of cytomegalovirus exposure and HLA in healthy donors. PCR employed 60 Vbeta and 13 Jbeta primers. This table comes from immunoSEQ multiplex PCR, and its TCRdb copy is limited to in-frame clones, with some not included. Of 130,000 or so clones detected, approximately 74% appear once; the ten largest clones hold around 6.6%. Sequencing was performed on PBMCs. These receptors all come from a man aged 40-49 years in good health and CMV-seropositive.

The gene calls are TRBV10-1 and TRBJ2-3; 7 bases match TRBD2. The trim removed 4 bases at V and 9 bases at J, leaving 10 bases unmatched. The germline gives CDR1 WNHNN, CDR2 SYGVQD (reference sequence). The CDR3 totals 14 residues. The CDR3 loop reads CASSASGIGVTQYF. Here the CDR3 DNA reads TGCGCCAGCAGTGCCAGCGGGATAGGGGTGACGCAGTATTTT.

This chain links TRBV27 with TRBJ2-2; 11 bases fit TRBD1. The CDR3 is 17 residues long. Losses at the gene ends were 6 bases for V and 5 bases for J; bases not matched to a gene: 11. CDR1 is MNHEY and CDR2 is SMNVEV in the germline V gene (reference sequence). CDR3 in DNA: TGTGCCAGCAGCCCTCGGGGGTGGGACAGGGGGACCGGGGAGCTGTTTTTT. It is translated as CASSPRGWDRGTGELFF.

V gene TRBV11-3 combines with J gene TRBJ2-7; TRBD1 aligns across 8 bases. V shed 3 bases, J shed 6 bases, and the junction held 10 bases outside the gene matches. Germline CDR1 and CDR2: SGHNT and YENEEA. CDR3 size: 15 residues. The CDR3 loop is CASSLGGQEGREQYF. The CDR3 DNA is TGTGCCAGCAGCTTGGGGGGACAGGAGGGACGCGAGCAGTACTTC.

This rearrangement joins TRBV7-2 to TRBJ2-3; the match to TRBD1 covers 8 bases. Germline values: CDR1 SGHTA, CDR2 FQGNSA. This CDR3 contains 17 residues. The V segment lost 2 bases and the J segment 4 bases; nucleotides outside the gene matches: 11. CDR3: CASSLIGGQGRADTQYF. The CDR3 DNA reads as TGTGCCAGCAGCTTAATAGGAGGACAGGGCAGAGCAGATACGCAGTATTTT.

This chain connects TRBV10-2 to TRBJ2-7; TRBD2 aligns across 7 bases. The germline V gene encodes CDR1 WSHSY and CDR2 SAAADI. The CDR3 is 13 amino acids. V lost 4 bases to trimming and J lost 6 bases; unmatched junction nucleotides: 6. This CDR3 is CASSVGGPLEQYF. CDR3 in DNA: TGCGCCAGCAGTGTGGGAGGGCCGCTCGAGCAGTACTTC.